A single sample gave rise to the 2 T cell receptor beta chains below, sequenced in a study of blood T cell repertoires in COVID-19. TCRdb keeps only in-frame clones here, not all; method: immunoSEQ multiplex PCR. The table includes 55,000 to 90,000 clones, roughly 86% detected once. The sequencing input was peripheral blood. All receptors derive from a woman in her sixties with acute or convalescent COVID-19.

This chain links TRBV3-1 (or the pseudogene TRBV3-2) with TRBJ1-5; D gene unclear. V gave up 0 bases and J gave up 1 base, with 10 bases separating them. The germline V gene has CDR1 LGHDT and CDR2 YNNKEL (reference sequence). This CDR3 contains 16 residues. In DNA, the CDR3 is TGTGCCAGCAGCCAAGACTCCCGCCGGAGCAATCAGCCCCAGCATTTT. It specifies CASSQDSRRSNQPQHF.

V and J are TRBV3-1 (or the pseudogene TRBV3-2) and TRBJ2-2; 7 nucleotides line up with TRBD1. The germline V gene encodes CDR1 LGHDT and CDR2 YNNKEL (reference sequence). The CDR3 has 16 residues. V dropped 3 bases and J dropped 5; count of bases not matched to a gene: 9. CDR3 coding DNA: TGTGCCAGCAGCCAGGAGACAGGGCCCCGGACCGGGGAGCTGTTTTTT. This codes for CASSQETGPRTGELFF.